This T cell receptor beta chain was observed in a study of CD8 T cells in ankylosing spondylitis. Study results and limitations: The study identified a TCR beta motif of under ten highly homologous variants that appeared characteristic of ankylosing spondylitis blood. It was reported that disease-linked clones were significantly enriched in matched ankylosing spondylitis synovial fluid.

Trimming took 3 bases from V and 5 from J; bases not matched to a gene: 2. The CDR3 contains 13 residues. TCR beta libraries were made by quantitative 5'-RACE with molecular barcodes. Each CDR3 protein is one row after TCRdb ran MiXCR on the 5' RACE reads. The table shows a few hundred thousand distinct CDR3 sequences, with roughly a quarter occurring only once. This clonotype has at least ten counts. The antigen is undetermined. The sample consisted of blood, either unsorted or a sorted T cell fraction (not recorded which). The genes are TRBV12-3 or TRBV12-4 and TRBJ2-3; 7 bases are a match to TRBD1. This clonotype was obtained from a male donor with ankylosing spondylitis or in good health (not recorded which). CDR3 nucleotide sequence: TGTGCCAGCAGTTTCGGGACAGTAGATACGCAGTATTTT. Its protein is CASSFGTVDTQYF.